The clone carrying this TCR beta chain was found many times. This specimen comes from a study of CD8+CD57+ T cells in acquired aplastic anemia. Germline V gene data show CDR1 as WSHSY and CDR2 as SAAADI. Trimming cost V 7 bases and J 5 bases, with 14 bases left between them. The CDR3 sequence is 13 residues long. The template for TCR beta VDJ and CDR3 sequence profiling was genomic DNA. TCRdb fed the reads into MiXCR, producing one record per CDR3 protein. The sample carries about 120,000 distinct CDR3 sequences, about 40% recorded once. Selection for sequencing was limited to patients who had shown CD8+CD57+ cell expansion by flow cytometry.

This rearrangement joins TRBV10-2 to TRBJ1-1; tentatively, D is TRBD1 (5 bases). The TCR comes from a human donor with aplastic anemia. Sequenced: sorted CD4+, CD8+, or CD8+CD57+ T cells (not recorded which) from PBMCs. DNA for the CDR3: TGCGCCAGCACCAGGGAAATGGAAACTGAAGCTTTCTTT. It specifies CASTREMETEAFF.